This T cell receptor beta chain derives from a study of cytomegalovirus exposure and HLA in healthy donors. Study-wide points: In a later analysis, CMV-associated beta chains were mostly HLA-associated, it appeared.

Trimming cost V 1 base and J 2 bases, with 11 bases left between them. CDR3 length equals 16 residues. The germline V gene has CDR1 SEHNR and CDR2 FQNEAQ (reference sequence). Use of 60 Vbeta and 13 Jbeta primers characterized the PCR. Produced via immunoSEQ multiplex PCR; TCRdb's table is partial and in-frame only. The sample lists approximately 120,000 clones, around 77% occurring once. Comments on this clone: The antigen is undetermined.

The V and J genes are TRBV7-9 and TRBJ1-4, with a tentative D call TRBD1 (5 bases). Sequencing was done on a sample of PBMCs. The source of this sequence is a man in his fifties or sixties in good health and CMV-seronegative. CDR3 in amino acids: CASSLEGSGTNEKLFF. For the CDR3, the DNA is TGTGCCAGCAGCTTAGAGGGGTCCGGGACTAATGAAAAACTGTTTTTT.